The 28 T cell receptor beta chains given below trace back to one sample, sequenced in a study of OX40 agonist ivuxolimab in advanced cancers. Using immunoSEQ multiplex PCR, the repertoire was profiled, and TCRdb retains in-frame clones only, with some absent. The profile shows tens of thousands of clones, roughly 80% of them singletons. The material sequenced was CD4+ or CD8+ T cells sorted from blood, taken in a trial of the OX40 agonist ivuxolimab. The receptors shown here come from an adult with an advanced solid tumor such as melanoma, head and neck, liver or kidney cancer.

The CDR3 is CASSLALAGDTQYF. The CDR3 DNA sequence: TGTGCCAGCAGCTTAGCCCTAGCGGGGGATACGCAGTATTTT. The chain is built from TRBV7-3 and TRBJ2-3, with TRBD2 identical over 9 bases. After removal of 2 bases from V and 6 bases from J, the junction contained 3 bases not matched to a gene. Germline-derived CDR1 and CDR2 are SGHTA and FQGTGA. The CDR3 runs 14 residues.

The V gene is TRBV11-1, the J gene TRBJ2-1; 8 bases are a match to TRBD2. The V gene's germline CDR1 is SGHAT and CDR2 FQDESV (reference sequence). With V trimmed by 5 bases and J by 9 bases, 12 bases remained unmatched. The CDR3 runs to 15 residues. The CDR3 protein is CASSLRGTRKFEQFF. The DNA of the CDR3 is TGTGCCAGCAGCCTCCGGGGGACTAGGAAGTTTGAGCAGTTCTTC. Based on the CDR3 plus reference TRBV11-1 and TRBJ2-1, the full variable domain is EAEVAQSPRYKITEKSQAVAFWCDPISGHATLYWYRQILGQGPELLVQFQDESVVDDSQLPKDRFSAERLKGVDSTLKIQPAELGDSAMYLCASSLRGTRKFEQFFGPGTRLTVL.

This clone was seen just once. The chain carries TRBV5-1 and TRBJ2-3; 8 nucleotides align to TRBD1. The CDR3 runs to 14 residues. Trimming cost V 4 bases and J 9 bases; bases outside gene matches: 10. The germline V gene has CDR1 SGHRS and CDR2 YFSETQ. CDR3 nucleotides: TGCGCCAGCAGCCACCCGACAGGGGCGGGCACGCAGTATTTT. This translates into CASSHPTGAGTQYF.

Written as DNA, the CDR3 is TGCGCCAGCAGCCAACCACCAGCGGGAGGGGACACCGGGGAGCTGTTTTTT. Protein: CASSQPPAGGDTGELFF. This chain joins TRBV4-3 and TRBJ2-2; 10 nucleotides agree with TRBD2. Germline CDR1 LGHNA, CDR2 YSLEER. The trim removed 2 bases at V and 3 bases at J, leaving 6 bases unmatched. The CDR3 extends over 17 amino acids.

This rearrangement joins TRBV2 to TRBJ2-3; D may match TRBD1 or TRBD2 (5 bases each). There are 19 residues in the CDR3. Germline V CDR1 and CDR2: SNHLY, FYNNEI. V was trimmed by 8 bases and J by 2 bases, leaving 29 bases between them. The CDR3 bases are TGTGCCAGCCGCGATGGCTTTGGGGGTAGCCGCGGTTACACAGATACGCAGTATTTT. Its translation is CASRDGFGGSRGYTDTQYF.

The chain carries TRBV27 and TRBJ1-4; no clear D gene. Trimming left V 7 bases short and J 0 bases short, with 9 bases between. CDR1 and CDR2 (germline): MNHEY, SMNVEV (reference sequence). The CDR3 is made up of 14 amino acids. CDR3 bases: TGTGCCAGCAAGGTGGGGACAACTAATGAAAAACTGTTTTTT. Translating it yields CASKVGTTNEKLFF.

The CDR3 region is CASSLVVAGGDEQYF. CDR3 sequence (DNA): TGCGCCAGCAGCTTGGTAGTAGCGGGAGGTGACGAGCAGTACTTC. The V gene is TRBV5-1, the J gene TRBJ2-7; 10 bases are a match to TRBD2. Germline V gene data show CDR1 as SGHRS and CDR2 as YFSETQ. This CDR3 is 15 amino acids long. The V gene end was trimmed by 0 bases and the J gene end by 5 bases; junction bases not matched to a gene: 5. Based on the CDR3 plus reference TRBV5-1 and TRBJ2-7, the full variable domain is KAGVTQTPRYLIKTRGQQVTLSCSPISGHRSVSWYQQTPGQGLQFLFEYFSETQRNKGNFPGRFSGRQFSNSRSEMNVSTLELGDSALYLCASSLVVAGGDEQYFGPGTRLTVT.

The chain's CDR3 is CASSLPLQGAVYGYTF. The CDR3 region has the DNA TGCGCCAGCAGCTTGCCTTTACAGGGTGCTGTCTATGGCTACACCTTC. This chain joins TRBV5-1 and TRBJ1-2; tentative D call: TRBD1 (6 bases). Germline CDR1 reads SGHRS; CDR2 reads YFSETQ. Trimming took off 1 base at V and 4 bases at J, with 17 bases between the two ends. This CDR3 is built from 16 residues.

The chain combines TRBV7-2 with TRBJ2-3, with TRBD2 matching over 8 bases. The CDR3 totals 16 residues. From germline, CDR1 is SGHTA and CDR2 FQGNSA. Trimming removed 0 bases from V and 2 bases from J; junction bases left unmatched: 4. CDR3 amino acids: CASSLASGVHTDTQYF. The CDR3 DNA sequence: TGTGCCAGCAGCTTAGCTAGCGGGGTACACACAGATACGCAGTATTTT.

This clone occurred a few times. The chain links TRBV5-4 to TRBJ1-4, with D uncertain. The V and J ends lost 3 bases and 0 bases respectively, with 12 bases between them. CDR1 and CDR2 from the germline V gene are SGHNT and YYREEE (reference sequence). The CDR3 totals 16 residues. The CDR3 sequence is CASSSRTYATNEKLFF. The CDR3 DNA follows: TGTGCCAGCAGCTCCCGGACCTACGCAACTAATGAAAAACTGTTTTTT. Full variable domain (missing parts from reference TRBV5-4 and TRBJ1-4): ETGVTQSPTHLIKTRGQQVTLRCSSQSGHNTVSWYQQALGQGPQFIFQYYREEENGRGNFPPRFSGLQFPNYSSELNVNALELDDSALYLCASSSRTYATNEKLFFGSGTQLSVL.

The genes are TRBV7-2 and TRBJ1-4; D is uncertain. The CDR3 runs 12 residues. Germline loops: CDR1 SGHTA, CDR2 FQGNSA. Trimming removed 4 bases from V and 8 bases from J, with 8 bases in between. In nucleotides, the CDR3 is TGTGCCAGCAGCTCATATCAGGAAAAACTGTTTTTT. It yields the protein CASSSYQEKLFF.

The rearrangement joins TRBV12-2 to TRBJ1-4; the table gives TRBD1 as D, unverified against the DNA. TRBV12-2 is annotated as a pseudogene. CDR3 length: 14 residues. In DNA, the CDR3 is TGTGCAAGTCGCCAGTCATCAACTAATGAAAAACTGTTTTTT. This translates into CASRQSSTNEKLFF.

The chain uses TRBV5-1 and TRBJ2-1; D uncertain. In germline, CDR1 is SGHRS, CDR2 YFSETQ. Trimming removed 1 base at V and 11 bases at J, with 16 bases between. The CDR3 covers 14 residues. The CDR3, as DNA: TGCGCCAGCAGCTTGAGTAGGCAGAACCTACAGCAGTTCTTC. It translates to CASSLSRQNLQQFF. Together with reference TRBV5-1 and TRBJ2-1, the CDR3 gives the full variable domain: KAGVTQTPRYLIKTRGQQVTLSCSPISGHRSVSWYQQTPGQGLQFLFEYFSETQRNKGNFPGRFSGRQFSNSRSEMNVSTLELGDSALYLCASSLSRQNLQQFFGPGTRLTVL.

Remarks on this clone: This likely comes from a read error, as the CDR3 has no conserved phenylalanine or tryptophan at its end. This chain joins TRBV7-6 and TRBJ2-7; 8 bases fit TRBD2. J lost 3 bases, V lost 2 bases, and 9 bases had no gene match. This CDR3 spans 16 amino acids. Germline CDR1 SGHVS, CDR2 FNYEAQ. CDR3 protein: CASSLRRSGSSYEQYL. CDR3 DNA sequence: TGTGCCAGCAGCTTACGGCGGAGCGGGAGTAGCTACGAGCAGTACCTC.

This chain uses TRBV30 with TRBJ1-6; 9 nucleotides line up with TRBD1. This CDR3 region has 15 residues. Germline V gene data show CDR1 as GTSNPN and CDR2 as SVGIG (reference sequence). J gave up 7 bases and V 0 bases, and 4 bases lay outside the gene matches. The CDR3 DNA is TGTGCCTGGAGTGTAGAGGGACAGGGAAATTCACCCCTCCACTTT. This translates into CAWSVEGQGNSPLHF.

The chain carries TRBV7-9 and TRBJ2-1; D perhaps matches TRBD2 (6 bases). V gave up 4 bases and J gave up 2 bases, with 12 bases separating them. Germline CDR1 is SEHNR and CDR2 is FQNEAQ (reference sequence). This CDR3 is built from 15 residues. CDR3 residues: CASSSLARTYNEQFF. The CDR3 DNA reads as TGTGCCAGCAGCTCGCTAGCGAGGACCTACAATGAGCAGTTCTTC.

The chain recombines TRBV6-5 with TRBJ2-2; TRBD2 matches at 11 bases. V dropped 2 bases and J dropped 6; count of bases not matched to a gene: 2. The CDR3 runs to 15 residues. Germline CDR1 and CDR2: MNHEY and SVGAGI. This chain's CDR3 is CASSYLAGGPGELFF. The CDR3, as DNA: TGTGCCAGCAGTTACCTAGCGGGAGGACCCGGGGAGCTGTTTTTT.

The V call is TRBV5-4, the J call TRBJ2-3, with D maybe TRBD1 (5 bases). The CDR3 loop spans 16 amino acids. V was cut by 0 bases and J by 5 bases, with 16 bases left in between. Germline V gene data show CDR1 as SGHNT and CDR2 as YYREEE (reference sequence). The CDR3 nucleotides are TGTGCCAGCAGCTTGGTCCAGGGTCCACACAGAGATACGCAGTATTTT. Its protein is CASSLVQGPHRDTQYF.

The chain has TRBV5-1 and TRBJ1-1; D call uncertain. In germline, CDR1 is SGHRS, CDR2 YFSETQ. Trimming stripped 0 bases from V and 6 bases from J, with 9 bases between. This CDR3 comprises 13 residues. CDR3: CASSLGEYAEAFF. The CDR3 nucleotides read TGCGCCAGCAGCTTGGGGGAATATGCTGAAGCTTTCTTT.

The rearrangement joins TRBV18 to TRBJ2-1, with TRBD1 matching over 7 bases. After removal of 4 bases from V and 7 bases from J, the junction contained 4 bases not matched to a gene. Per the germline V gene, CDR1 is KGHSH and CDR2 is LQKENI. The CDR3 extends over 13 amino acids. The CDR3 loop is CASSLGQVNEQFF. The CDR3 nucleotides read TGTGCCAGCTCACTCGGACAGGTTAATGAGCAGTTCTTC.

The rearrangement uses TRBV5-1 and TRBJ1-5; D unresolved. The CDR3 sequence is 14 residues long. Germline V gene lookup returns CDR1 SGHRS and CDR2 YFSETQ. V lost 0 bases to trimming and J lost 7 bases, with 11 bases between them. CDR3 nucleotides: TGCGCCAGCAGCTTGGACAGTTCCCGACAGCCCCAGCATTTT. It specifies CASSLDSSRQPQHF.

The rearrangement links TRBV18 to TRBJ1-2; D gene unclear. This CDR3 comprises 13 residues. Deletions cut 3 bases from V and 5 bases from J, with 10 bases between. Germline assignment: CDR1 KGHSH and CDR2 LQKENI. The CDR3 here is CASSPPARYGYTF. As DNA, the CDR3 is TGTGCCAGCTCACCGCCAGCCCGATATGGCTACACCTTC.

This clone was counted only a few times. The chain links TRBV6-5 to TRBJ1-6, with TRBD1 as a possible D gene (6 bases). V dropped 0 bases and J dropped 7 bases, with 13 bases sitting between them. This CDR3 is built from 16 residues. CDR1 and CDR2 from the germline V gene are MNHEY and SVGAGI. The CDR3 bases are TGTGCCAGCAGTTACTCTGTGGACAGCCCGAATTCACCCCTCCACTTT. This gives the protein CASSYSVDSPNSPLHF.

The chain uses TRBV7-2 and TRBJ2-1; a possible D gene is TRBD1 (6 bases). Trimming stripped 3 bases from V and 9 bases from J, with 9 bases between. The CDR3 loop spans 12 amino acids. Germline V gives CDR1 SGHTA, CDR2 FQGNSA. CDR3 residues: CASSFGGGEQFF. The CDR3 bases are TGTGCCAGCAGCTTTGGGGGCGGTGAGCAGTTCTTC.

The chain links TRBV5-6 to TRBJ2-3; TRBD2 agrees at 9 bases. The CDR3 has 19 amino acids. Germline V CDR1 and CDR2: SGHDT, YYEEEE. V trimming: 4 bases; J trimming: 2 bases; junction bases outside the gene matches: 17. The CDR3, as DNA: TGTGCCAGCAGCGCCGGGACTAGCCCTACGGTGGGACTCACAGATACGCAGTATTTT. Protein product: CASSAGTSPTVGLTDTQYF. The whole variable domain, remainder taken from reference TRBV5-6 and TRBJ2-3, is DAGVTQSPTHLIKTRGQQVTLRCSPKSGHDTVSWYQQALGQGPQFIFQYYEEEERQRGNFPDRFSGHQFPNYSSELNVNALLLGDSALYLCASSAGTSPTVGLTDTQYFGPGTRLTVL.

The V and J genes are TRBV30 and TRBJ1-3; no reliable D call. Per the germline V gene, CDR1 is GTSNPN and CDR2 is SVGIG (reference sequence). The CDR3 consists of 11 residues. Between the trimmed V and J ends, which lost 2 bases and 4 bases, there was a span of 3 bases. The CDR3 bases are TGTGCCTGGAGTTGGGGAAACACCATATATTTT. It yields the protein CAWSWGNTIYF.

V gene TRBV29-1 combines with J gene TRBJ2-4; D not resolved. Trimming took 7 bases from V and 8 from J, leaving 12 bases between them. The CDR3 has 11 residues. Germline V gene lookup returns CDR1 SQVTM and CDR2 ANQGSEA. CDR3 sequence reads: CSGLASDIQYF. The CDR3 nucleotides are TGCAGCGGACTTGCCTCTGACATTCAGTACTTC.

This chain connects TRBV2 to TRBJ2-3; the match to TRBD2 covers 10 bases. V shed 1 base, J shed 0 bases, and the junction held 7 bases outside the gene matches. The CDR3 has 18 residues. In germline, CDR1 is SNHLY, CDR2 FYNNEI. The CDR3 DNA sequence: TGTGCCAGCAGTGAAGTCGAGACTAGCGGGCTGAGCACAGATACGCAGTATTTT. It encodes CASSEVETSGLSTDTQYF.